This entry features one TCR beta chain sequence. Its cognate antigen is unknown. This sample is part of a study of persistence of HIV-infected CD4 T cells. Overall study results and limits: Degenerate expanded CDR3beta sequences were enriched among CMV- and Gag-responding cells. Compared with CD3/CD28-stimulated cells, CMV- and Gag-responding cells showed lower TCRbeta richness.

The immunoSEQ assay was version 4, run in survey mode. Here immunoSEQ multiplex PCR was the method, and the copy in TCRdb shows in-frame clones only, minus some. This table has tens of thousands of clones, roughly 80% appearing once. Lysates of CMV-infected fibroblasts at 9 to 10 ug/mL stimulated these cells. Sorted nonresponding memory CD4+ T cells were CD40L-negative, CD69-negative, CD45RO-high. CD4+ T cell counts exceeded 400 cells/uL; CMV serology was positive. The V end was cut by 5 bases, the J end by 0 bases, with 14 bases between. Germline loops: CDR1 SQVTM, CDR2 ANQGSEA. The CDR3 has 14 amino acids.

The chain joins TRBV29-1 to TRBJ2-7; no firm D call. The specimen comprised CD4+ T cells sorted from PBMCs after approximately 18-hour stimulation, sampled from a patient who received antiretroviral therapy. The sequence was obtained from an adult man with HIV who was CMV-seropositive. The CDR3 nucleotides read TGCAGCGTTCGGGCGACTTCGAGCTCCTACGAGCAGTACTTC. Residues: CSVRATSSSYEQYF.